Each of the 22 T cell receptor beta chains below was sequenced from the same sample in a study of CD8 T cells in cerebrospinal fluid in Alzheimer's disease. After re-calling the 10x single-cell sequencing reads, TCRdb lists one entry per CDR3 protein, DNA absent. This table holds around 1,500 distinct CDR3 sequences. Sequenced material: cerebrospinal fluid. Source of these receptors: a human donor with Alzheimer's disease.

This clonotype shows up as large by frequency. This sequence joins TRBV5-1 and TRBJ2-7; TCRdb's D gene call, TRBD2, goes unchecked for lack of DNA. Germline CDR1 reads SGHRS; CDR2 reads YFSETQ. This CDR3 is 16 amino acids long. The CDR3 sequence is CASSLVPGGLTYEQYF.

In terms of frequency, this clonotype is large. The chain joins TRBV7-9 to TRBJ1-2. Germline CDR1 reads SEHNR; CDR2 reads FQNEAQ (reference sequence). This CDR3 contains 12 residues. CDR3 loop: CASSPDVYGYTF.

Judged by frequency, this clonotype is large. The V call is TRBV4-2, the J call TRBJ2-1; as DNA is missing, the TRBD2 call by TCRdb cannot be tested. The CDR3 sequence is 17 residues long. CDR1 is LGHNA and CDR2 is YNFKEQ in the germline V gene. The CDR3 reads CASSPQRAGPVYNEQFF.

This clonotype ranks as medium-sized in terms of frequency. The chain links TRBV19 to TRBJ2-3; no DNA is available, so the TRBD1 call from TCRdb remains unchecked. Germline CDR1 LNHDA, CDR2 SQIVND (reference sequence). There are 16 residues in the CDR3. This chain's CDR3 is CASSIWDGAVTDTQYF.

This clonotype registers medium-sized (0.01 to 0.1%) by frequency. CDR3 loop: CASSLAFIGANTEAFF. The V gene is TRBV5-1, the J gene TRBJ1-1; TCRdb designates TRBD1, a call that cannot be tested without DNA. The CDR3 covers 16 residues. Germline CDR1 reads SGHRS; CDR2 reads YFSETQ.

This clonotype registers medium-sized by frequency. The rearrangement joins TRBV3-1 to TRBJ2-5; TCRdb proposes TRBD1, but this gene call is untestable without DNA. The CDR3 contains 13 residues. The germline CDR1 and CDR2 sequences are LGHDT and YNNKEL (reference sequence). CDR3 loop: CASDYGGAETQYF.

According to its frequency, this clonotype is large. The V and J genes are TRBV24-1 and TRBJ2-1. Germline assignment: CDR1 KGHDR and CDR2 SFDVKD. This CDR3 contains 14 residues. The CDR3 reads CATSDRRALNEQFF.

According to its frequency, this clonotype is medium-sized. The rearrangement uses TRBV6-5 and TRBJ2-7; the TCRdb D gene call, TRBD2, has no DNA to confirm it. The CDR3 consists of 17 residues. Per the germline V gene, CDR1 is MNHEY and CDR2 is SVGAGI. CDR3 amino acids: CASSRGPSSGGKYEQYF.

By frequency, this clonotype is medium-sized. The chain has TRBV9 and TRBJ2-1; TCRdb lists TRBD2, though no DNA is available to test this call. Germline CDR1 is SGDLS and CDR2 is YYNGEE. The CDR3 consists of 15 residues. CDR3 loop: CASSPSGNRYNEQFF.

Frequency places this clonotype as medium-sized. V and J are TRBV30 and TRBJ1-3. The CDR3 is 13 amino acids. The germline gives CDR1 GTSNPN, CDR2 SVGIG (reference sequence). CDR3 amino acids: CAVLQGSGNTIYF.

The chain uses TRBV5-1 and TRBJ2-2. Germline loops: CDR1 SGHRS, CDR2 YFSETQ. The CDR3 sequence is 14 residues long. The CDR3 protein is CASSNGLRPGELFF.

V and J are TRBV27 and TRBJ2-1; TCRdb names TRBD2, which stays unverified in the absence of DNA. The CDR3 is 16 residues long. Germline V gene sequence: CDR1 MNHEY, CDR2 SMNVEV (reference sequence). CDR3 sequence: CASSRASVSSYNEQFF.

Its frequency marks this clonotype as large. The chain combines TRBV18 with TRBJ2-7. This CDR3 is built from 14 residues. Germline assignment: CDR1 KGHSH and CDR2 LQKENI. The CDR3 loop is CASSPRVVLHEQYF.

In terms of frequency, this clonotype is large. The rearrangement links TRBV7-6 to TRBJ2-5. Per germline, CDR1 SGHVS and CDR2 FNYEAQ. The CDR3 totals 12 residues. The CDR3 is CASSRNQETQYF.

By frequency, this clonotype is medium-sized. This sequence joins TRBV29-1 and TRBJ1-2; TCRdb reports TRBD1, a call that lacks DNA to check it against. The CDR3 covers 14 residues. Germline V lookup: CDR1 SQVTM, CDR2 ANQGSEA. The CDR3 loop reads CSVYFATGRNGYTF. Full variable domain (rest looked up from reference TRBV29-1 and TRBJ1-2): SAVISQKPSRDICQRGTSLTIQCQVDSQVTMMFWYRQQPGQSLTLIATANQGSEATYESGFVIDKFPISRPNLTFSTLTVSNMSPEDSSIYLCSVYFATGRNGYTFGSGTRLTVV.

Considering frequency, this clonotype is medium-sized. This rearrangement joins TRBV5-1 to TRBJ1-1. The germline gives CDR1 SGHRS, CDR2 YFSETQ. The CDR3 length is 12 residues. The CDR3 protein is CASSLSNTEAFF.

V gene TRBV20-1 combines with J gene TRBJ2-2; the TCRdb D gene call, TRBD1, has no DNA to confirm it. Per germline, CDR1 DFQATT and CDR2 SNEGSKA (reference sequence). CDR3 size: 13 residues. The CDR3 protein is CSASPGTTGELFF.

This clonotype is labeled medium-sized based on frequency. The chain is built from TRBV12-3 or TRBV12-4 and TRBJ2-2; with no DNA, the TCRdb D assignment of TRBD1 cannot be verified. This CDR3 has 15 amino acids. The CDR3: CASSRTPGATGELFF.

This clonotype is labeled large (0.1 to 1%) based on frequency. The genes are TRBV5-1 and TRBJ2-7; there is no DNA to check the TCRdb D call of TRBD1. In germline, CDR1 is SGHRS, CDR2 YFSETQ. This CDR3 is built from 15 residues. This chain's CDR3 is CASSLQGSHENEQYF. The whole variable domain, remainder taken from reference TRBV5-1 and TRBJ2-7, is KAGVTQTPRYLIKTRGQQVTLSCSPISGHRSVSWYQQTPGQGLQFLFEYFSETQRNKGNFPGRFSGRQFSNSRSEMNVSTLELGDSALYLCASSLQGSHENEQYFGPGTRLTVT.

Considering frequency, this clonotype is medium-sized (0.01 to 0.1%). The rearrangement joins TRBV5-1 to TRBJ1-1; the D call from TCRdb, TRBD1, cannot be confirmed without DNA. This CDR3 comprises 15 residues. The germline CDR1 and CDR2 sequences are SGHRS and YFSETQ. The CDR3 loop is CASSARDRGDTEAFF.

This clonotype is large by frequency. The CDR3 sequence is CASSSTRNTDTQYF. The chain couples TRBV12-3 or TRBV12-4 to TRBJ2-3. The length of the CDR3 is 14 residues.

Judged by frequency, this clonotype is medium-sized. The J gene is TRBJ2-3, the V gene TRBV6-5; no DNA is available, so the TRBD2 call from TCRdb remains unchecked. CDR3 length equals 14 residues. Germline values: CDR1 MNHEY, CDR2 SVGAGI. The CDR3 loop reads CASSLGLAGDTQYF.